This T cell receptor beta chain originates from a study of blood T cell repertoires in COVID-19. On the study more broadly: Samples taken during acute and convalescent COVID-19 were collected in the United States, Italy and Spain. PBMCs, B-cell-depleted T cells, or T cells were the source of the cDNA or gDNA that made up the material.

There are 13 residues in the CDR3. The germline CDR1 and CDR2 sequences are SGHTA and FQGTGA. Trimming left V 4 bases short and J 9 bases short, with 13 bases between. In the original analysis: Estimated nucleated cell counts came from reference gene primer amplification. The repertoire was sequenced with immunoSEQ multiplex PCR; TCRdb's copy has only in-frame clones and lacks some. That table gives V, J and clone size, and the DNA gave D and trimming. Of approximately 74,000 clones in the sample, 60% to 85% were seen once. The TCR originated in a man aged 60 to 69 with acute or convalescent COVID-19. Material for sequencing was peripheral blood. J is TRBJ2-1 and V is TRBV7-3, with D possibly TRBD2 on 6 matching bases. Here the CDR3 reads CASSWGAGSEQFF. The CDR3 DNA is TGTGCCAGCAGCTGGGGTGCGGGGTCTGAGCAGTTCTTC.